This T cell receptor (beta chain) derives from a study of T-cell memory formation after mild COVID-19. TCRdb redid the calling of the 5' RACE reads with MiXCR, one entry per CDR3 protein. The sample has roughly 130,000 distinct CDR3 sequences, 17% seen once. This clonotype was found a few times. Sequencing was performed on PBMCs or a T cell subset sorted from them (not recorded which). This receptor was taken from a man younger than 35 who had mild COVID-19 (a few samples of this study predate the infection). Cell type and time point are not known.

The CDR3 DNA follows: TGTGCCAGCAGTTCTCACTATGGCGGGGGGGTGTACAATGAGCAGTTCTTC. Its protein is CASSSHYGGGVYNEQFF. The gene calls are TRBV6-5 and TRBJ2-1, with TRBD2 matching 9 bases. Trimming at V came to 4 bases and at J to 4 bases, leaving 11 bases not matched to a gene. The CDR3 runs to 17 residues. Germline lookup yields CDR1 MNHEY and CDR2 SVGAGI.